The 6 T cell receptor beta chains in this list originate from one sample, sequenced in a study of human T cells and chemical hapten exposure. TCRdb used MiXCR to reprocess the RACE reads, holding one entry per CDR3 protein. Among 250,000 or so distinct CDR3 sequences, roughly 8% were seen once, and the ten largest hold approximately 1.2%. Time point here: pre-sensitization, week 0. The sample's treatment: therapeutic diphenylcyclopropenone sensitization with weekly scalp DPC. Sequences were derived from whole blood, sampled in connection with sensitization to the hapten diphenylcyclopropenone (DPC). The receptors originated from a man younger than 35 with alopecia areata. Some clones in this sample may be carry-over from other donors' samples.

This clonotype was recorded a few times. The gene calls are TRBV18 and TRBJ2-2; no reliable D call. V was shortened by 2 bases and J by 7 bases, with 11 bases between the two germline ends. The CDR3 has 14 amino acids. The germline CDR1 and CDR2 sequences are KGHSH and LQKENI. The CDR3 is CASSPGETNGELFF. The CDR3, as DNA: TGTGCCAGCTCACCAGGGGAAACGAACGGGGAGCTGTTTTTT. The whole variable domain, filled in from reference TRBV18 and TRBJ2-2, reads NAGVMQNPRHLVRRRGQEARLRCSPMKGHSHVYWYRQLPEEGLKFMVYLQKENIIDESGMPKERFSAEFPKEGPSILRIQQVVRGDSAAYFCASSPGETNGELFFGEGSRLTVL.

This clonotype has more than one count but fewer than ten. The J gene is TRBJ1-1, the V gene TRBV7-2, with D tentatively TRBD1 (5 bases). The germline gives CDR1 SGHTA, CDR2 FQGNSA. The CDR3 extends over 16 amino acids. V lost 3 bases to trimming and J lost 4 bases, with 18 bases between them. The CDR3 protein is CASSLGPLKLSTEAFF. The CDR3 DNA sequence: TGTGCCAGCAGCTTGGGACCTTTAAAATTGAGCACTGAAGCTTTCTTT.

The table lists this clonotype with many counts. The gene calls are TRBV29-1 and TRBJ2-3; the D gene could be TRBD1 or TRBD2 (5 bases each). The V gene's germline CDR1 is SQVTM and CDR2 ANQGSEA. CDR3 size: 10 residues. Deletions cut 6 bases from V and 6 bases from J, with 7 bases between. CDR3 sequence reads: CSVRDDTQYF. DNA of the CDR3: TGCAGCGTCAGGGACGATACGCAGTATTTT.

This clonotype was seen only a few times. V usage is TRBV7-2 and J usage is TRBJ1-5, with a tentative D call TRBD1 (5 bases). CDR3 length equals 15 residues. With 8 bases removed from V and 1 base from J, the gap between germline ends came to 15 bases. CDR1 and CDR2 (germline): SGHTA, FQGNSA. The CDR3 nucleotides are TGTGCCAGCGACTGGCAGGGAGGCAGCAATCAGCCCCAGCATTTT. Amino acids: CASDWQGGSNQPQHF. Supplemented by reference TRBV7-2 and TRBJ1-5, the full variable domain reads GAGVSQSPSNKVTEKGKDVELRCDPISGHTALYWYRQSLGQGLEFLIYFQGNSAPDKSGLPSDRFSAERTGGSVSTLTIQRTQQEDSAVYLCASDWQGGSNQPQHFGDGTRLSIL.

The gene calls are TRBV9 and TRBJ2-5, with 8 bases fitting TRBD2. CDR1 is SGDLS, CDR2 YYNGEE, per germline. The CDR3 extends over 14 amino acids. J lost 4 bases, V lost 4 bases, and 6 bases had no gene match. In DNA form, the CDR3 reads TGTGCCAGCAGCTCCGGACTAGCAACAGAGACCCAGTACTTC. Protein sequence: CASSSGLATETQYF.

There are a few counts of this clonotype. This chain uses TRBV9 with TRBJ2-2; D not certain. Germline V gene lookup returns CDR1 SGDLS and CDR2 YYNGEE. Trimming stripped 0 bases from V and 5 bases from J, with 5 bases between. The length of the CDR3 is 13 residues. CDR3 amino acids: CASSVEYTGELFF. DNA for the CDR3: TGTGCCAGCAGCGTAGAGTATACCGGGGAGCTGTTTTTT.